These 15 T cell receptor beta chains came from one sample sequenced in a study of cytomegalovirus exposure and HLA in healthy donors. 13 Jbeta primers and 60 Vbeta primers were used for the PCR. The table came from immunoSEQ multiplex PCR; TCRdb's copy has only in-frame clones and leaves some out. In the table there are roughly 100,000 clones, roughly 80% of which are singletons. The specimen was PBMCs. Receptors originate from a middle-aged woman in good health and CMV-seropositive.

The chain carries TRBV2 and TRBJ2-5, with a possible D match to TRBD2 (5 bases). CDR3 size: 14 residues. Trimming left V 7 bases short and J 5 bases short, with 17 bases between. Germline CDR1 reads SNHLY; CDR2 reads FYNNEI. The CDR3 loop reads CASTRTADLETQYF. CDR3 DNA: TGTGCCAGCACAAGGACTGCAGACTTGGAGACCCAGTACTTC.

In this sample, this clone turned up once. This sequence joins TRBV5-1 and TRBJ2-2, with D unresolved. V was pared by 1 base and J by 0 bases, with 7 bases between. Germline assignment: CDR1 SGHRS and CDR2 YFSETQ. This CDR3 spans 15 amino acids. The CDR3: CASSLIAANTGELFF. As DNA, the CDR3 is TGCGCCAGCAGCTTGATCGCGGCGAACACCGGGGAGCTGTTTTTT.

This sequence joins TRBV7-8 and TRBJ1-1; no clear D gene. The ends were cut back, 4 bases at V and 11 bases at J, with 11 bases in the middle. This CDR3 spans 11 amino acids. Germline assignment: CDR1 SGHVS and CDR2 FQNEAQ. The CDR3 region is CASSSGVEAFF. The CDR3 nucleotides read TGTGCCAGCAGCTCCGGAGTCGAGGCTTTCTTT.

The chain combines TRBV4-2 with TRBJ2-7; a weak D match, TRBD1 (6 bases). CDR1 LGHNA and CDR2 YNFKEQ come from the germline V gene. The V gene lost 1 base and the J gene lost 5 bases, with 12 bases spanning the gap. The CDR3 has 14 residues. CDR3 DNA: TGTGCCAGCAGCCAAGGGGGGCTGAGGGACGAGCAGTACTTC. As protein: CASSQGGLRDEQYF.

The rearrangement links TRBV6-1 to TRBJ1-1; D remains unclear. Germline V CDR1 and CDR2: MNHNS, SASEGT. The CDR3 is 13 residues long. V dropped 4 bases and J dropped 5 bases, with 11 bases sitting between them. For the CDR3, the DNA is TGTGCCAGCAGTGTCCTCGCGGGGACTGAAGCTTTCTTT. Its translation is CASSVLAGTEAFF.

The rearrangement joins TRBV6-5 to TRBJ2-1; D is undetermined. V lost 3 bases, J lost 0 bases, and 9 bases lay in between. The CDR3 is 15 residues long. Per germline, CDR1 MNHEY and CDR2 SVGAGI. CDR3 coding DNA: TGTGCCAGCAGTTATGCGTCTAGCTCCTACAATGAGCAGTTCTTC. This sequence encodes CASSYASSSYNEQFF.

This sequence joins TRBV28 and TRBJ1-1, with D uncertain. This CDR3 is built from 17 residues. CDR1 is MDHEN, CDR2 SYDVKM, per germline. The germline V and J ends were trimmed by 3 bases and 5 bases, with 22 bases remaining between them. The CDR3 reads CASSLVVGWVGGTEAFF. The CDR3 DNA sequence: TGTGCCAGCAGTTTGGTGGTTGGCTGGGTGGGAGGAACTGAAGCTTTCTTT.

The chain uses TRBV6-5 and TRBJ1-4, with 9 bases identical to TRBD1. Trimming at V came to 4 bases and at J to 8 bases, leaving 8 bases not matched to a gene. Germline values: CDR1 MNHEY, CDR2 SVGAGI. The CDR3 runs to 15 residues. The CDR3 region has the DNA TGTGCCAGCAGTTTCGGGGGACAGGGTACCGAAAAACTGTTTTTT. Encoded protein: CASSFGGQGTEKLFF.

The rearrangement links TRBV27 to TRBJ1-1, with 9 bases matching TRBD1. Per the germline V gene, CDR1 is MNHEY and CDR2 is SMNVEV (reference sequence). CDR3 length: 15 residues. Trimming took 2 bases from V and 5 from J; bases not matched to a gene: 6. The CDR3 coding sequence is TGTGCCAGCAGTTTAACAGGGGGCCCGAGGACTGAAGCTTTCTTT. This gives the protein CASSLTGGPRTEAFF.

The J gene is TRBJ2-1, the V gene TRBV19; 10 bases line up with TRBD1. This CDR3 spans 15 amino acids. Germline CDR1 and CDR2: LNHDA and SQIVND (reference sequence). V shed 1 base and J 3 bases; nucleotides not matched to a gene: 0. CDR3 sequence: CASSIGDRGYNEQFF. CDR3 coding DNA: TGTGCCAGTAGTATAGGGGACAGGGGCTACAATGAGCAGTTCTTC.

The chain joins TRBV19 to TRBJ1-6; TRBD1 matches at 7 bases. The CDR3 covers 14 residues. Germline assignment: CDR1 LNHDA and CDR2 SQIVND (reference sequence). V shed 8 bases, J shed 8 bases, and the junction held 9 bases outside the gene matches. CDR3 in DNA: TGTGCCAGTGCTCCGACAGGGTCTGATTCACCCCTCCACTTT. Translated: CASAPTGSDSPLHF.

The V call is TRBV19, the J call TRBJ2-3; TRBD1 is a possible D gene (7 bases). The V gene lost 3 bases and the J gene lost 2 bases, with 18 bases spanning the gap. Germline V gives CDR1 LNHDA, CDR2 SQIVND (reference sequence). This CDR3 has 17 amino acids. CDR3 in amino acids: CASSIRGGRGSTDTQYF. DNA for the CDR3: TGTGCCAGTAGTATTAGAGGGGGCCGGGGGTCCACAGATACGCAGTATTTT.

Note on this clone: The sample holds other DNA sequences that translate to the same CDR3. The chain employs TRBV27 and TRBJ2-3, with D hard to call. V lost 9 bases and J 2 bases, leaving 12 bases between the germline ends. There are 13 residues in the CDR3. Germline CDR1 reads MNHEY; CDR2 reads SMNVEV (reference sequence). The chain's CDR3 is CASAESYTDTQYF. CDR3 nucleotide sequence: TGTGCCAGTGCGGAATCCTACACAGATACGCAGTATTTT.

This clone occurred a few times. The rearrangement joins TRBV7-8 to TRBJ2-7; 8 bases align to TRBD1. Germline V gene lookup returns CDR1 SGHVS and CDR2 FQNEAQ. The trim removed 4 bases at V and 1 base at J, leaving 12 bases unmatched. The CDR3 has 17 amino acids. The CDR3 here is CASSSRTGDRRSYEQYF. For the CDR3, the DNA is TGTGCCAGCAGCTCCAGAACGGGGGACAGGAGGTCCTACGAGCAGTACTTC.

This chain uses TRBV7-6 with TRBJ1-5; weak D call: TRBD1 (6 bases). Germline V CDR1 and CDR2: SGHVS, FNYEAQ. The CDR3 is 17 amino acids. V was pared by 1 base and J by 4 bases, with 17 bases between. The DNA for the CDR3 is TGTGCCAGCAGCTTAGAAGGGGGACAAGTCGTGAATCAGCCCCAGCATTTT. This sequence encodes CASSLEGGQVVNQPQHF.